This T cell receptor (beta chain) was profiled in a study of T cell repertoires in cytomegalovirus infection. V lost 1 base to trimming and J lost 5 bases; unmatched junction nucleotides: 2. From germline, CDR1 is SGHVS and CDR2 FNYEAQ. The CDR3 is 15 amino acids. A remark on this clonotype: Its cognate antigen is unknown.

TCRdb analysed the reads with MiXCR anew, one entry per CDR3 protein. The sample lists about 160,000 distinct CDR3 sequences, roughly 20% occurring once. The J gene is TRBJ2-1, the V gene TRBV7-6; 10 bases match TRBD1. The source is a human donor in good health (CMV status not recorded). Some clones in this sample may be carry-over from other donors' samples. Sample: CD8+ T cells from cultured PBMCs, taken from culture after CMV antigen stimulation. CDR3 sequence reads: CASSLGGTGDNEQFF. In DNA form, the CDR3 reads TGTGCCAGCAGCTTAGGGGGGACAGGGGACAATGAGCAGTTCTTC.